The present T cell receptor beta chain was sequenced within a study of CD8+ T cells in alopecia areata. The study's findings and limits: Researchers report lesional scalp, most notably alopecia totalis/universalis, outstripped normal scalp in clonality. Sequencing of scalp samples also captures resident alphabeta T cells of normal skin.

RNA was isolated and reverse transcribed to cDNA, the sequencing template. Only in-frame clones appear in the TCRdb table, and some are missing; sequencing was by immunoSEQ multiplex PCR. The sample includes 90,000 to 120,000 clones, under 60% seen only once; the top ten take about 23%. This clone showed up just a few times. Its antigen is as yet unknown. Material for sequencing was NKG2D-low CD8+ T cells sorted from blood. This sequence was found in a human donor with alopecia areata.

CDR3 bases: TGTGCCAGCAGCCCAAACAGGGGAAGCGGCTACACCTTC. The encoded protein is CASSPNRGSGYTF. The rearrangement uses TRBV7-9 and TRBJ1-2; 7 bases are shared with TRBD1. Germline CDR1 and CDR2: SEHNR and FQNEAQ (reference sequence). The CDR3 is made up of 13 amino acids. The V gene end was trimmed by 5 bases and the J gene end by 8 bases; junction bases not matched to a gene: 8. The full variable domain, in which reference TRBV7-9 and TRBJ1-2 provide the parts outside the CDR3, is DTGVSQNPRHKITKRGQNVTFRCDPISEHNRLYWYRQTLGQGPEFLTYFQNEAQLEKSRLLSDRFSAERPKGSFSTLEIQRTEQGDSAMYLCASSPNRGSGYTFGSGTRLTVV.